These T cell receptor beta chains were read from a single sample in a study of cytomegalovirus exposure and HLA in healthy donors. Measured with immunoSEQ multiplex PCR; TCRdb has only the in-frame clones, and not every one. The sample records 150,000 to 200,000 clones, around 88% being singletons. Sample: PBMCs. These receptors were taken from a woman in her late teens or twenties in good health and CMV-seronegative. Each CDR3 is given without its conserved first and last residue. Some rows mark clone size as missing; the rest say once, few, many or name a class of expanded clone.

v_call	clone_size	cdr3_length	j_call	cdr3_aa
TRBV4-3	NA	12	TRBJ2-1	ASCPGVSYNEQF
TRBV18	NA	10	TRBJ2-3	ASSPSSDTQY
TRBV29-1	NA	11	TRBJ2-7	SVEAGTPYEQY
TRBV4-3	NA	14	TRBJ2-7	ASSQDPAGTMYEQY
TRBV11-3	NA	14	TRBJ2-3	ASSSRDSKHTDTQY
TRBV7-9	NA	16	TRBJ2-6	ASSLIRESSAGANVLT
TRBV5-1	NA	15	TRBJ2-7	ASSLALGLGASYEQY
TRBV19	NA	11	TRBJ2-7	ASIDRGSYEQY
TRBV25-1	few	11	TRBJ1-1	ASRGQSNTEAF
TRBV19	NA	16	TRBJ1-1	ASRIHPGTASRGTEAF
TRBV6-5	NA	13	TRBJ2-1	ASSYSSGSRNEQF
TRBV2	NA	11	TRBJ2-1	ASSVEATNEQF
TRBV14	NA	12	TRBJ2-7	ASSQGTGDYEQY
TRBV5-4	once	13	TRBJ1-1	ASSFLQGLYTEAF
TRBV7-2	NA	10	TRBJ1-3	ASSPRQVSIY
TRBV5-1	few	11	TRBJ1-3	ASSSPTGNTIY
TRBV18	NA	14	TRBJ2-7	ASSLWNPRDSYEQY
TRBV6-6	NA	10	TRBJ2-7	ACKDRVYEQY
TRBV19	NA	13	TRBJ1-1	ASSIPRVVGTEAF
TRBV18	few	11	TRBJ1-5	ASSPMANQPQH
TRBV5-1	few	14	TRBJ1-5	ASSPNPTRGDQPQH
TRBV5-6	NA	13	TRBJ2-7	ASSWGGQGRYEQY
TRBV5-1	NA	13	TRBJ2-5	ASSPGTSGRETQY
TRBV29-1	NA	13	TRBJ2-7	SVLLGDSSSYEQY
TRBV5-6	NA	9	TRBJ2-1	ASSLWGQQF
TRBV7-3	NA	14	TRBJ2-5	ASSLIGGGTQETQY
TRBV4-3	NA	13	TRBJ2-7	ASSQVGQGYYEQY
TRBV29-1	NA	13	TRBJ2-7	SVTTLGRGPYEQY
TRBV5-1	NA	13	TRBJ2-7	ASSLGSGRRYEQY
TRBV4-1	NA	13	TRBJ2-7	ASSHGSAGSYEQY
TRBV2	NA	11	TRBJ1-2	ASSDYGYYGYT
TRBV9	NA	15	TRBJ2-7	ASSVTAGGLAGDEQY
TRBV15	NA	16	TRBJ2-3	ATSPVSGRALSGDTQY
TRBV7-9	NA	14	TRBJ2-5	ASSLHGTSGGETQY
TRBV18	NA	11	TRBJ2-7	ASTQIGGKEQY
TRBV10-3	NA	12	TRBJ1-2	AISESISGTGYT